The 5 T cell receptor beta chains below come from one sample, sequenced in a study of cytomegalovirus exposure and HLA in healthy donors. This PCR relied on a set of 60 Vbeta primers and 13 Jbeta primers. Clones were sequenced by immunoSEQ multiplex PCR, and TCRdb holds only the in-frame ones, with some missing. Here the sample spans roughly 150,000 clones, roughly 80% being singletons. Specimen: PBMCs. Receptors were obtained from a man younger than 35 in good health and CMV-seropositive.

V gene TRBV6-1 combines with J gene TRBJ1-5, with D possibly matching TRBD1 (5 bases). V was cut by 4 bases and J by 3 bases, with 16 bases left in between. The CDR3 is 16 residues long. Germline CDR1 MNHNS, CDR2 SASEGT. The CDR3 protein is CASSGREQSVNQPQHF. The CDR3 region has the DNA TGTGCCAGCAGTGGCAGGGAACAGTCCGTCAATCAGCCCCAGCATTTT.

The gene calls are TRBV23-1 and TRBJ1-2; D perhaps matches TRBD1 (5 bases). TRBV23-1 belongs to the ORF category, with a function that is uncertain. The CDR3 loop spans 13 amino acids. The V end was cut by 11 bases, the J end by 0 bases, with 13 bases between. CDR3: CAEETAANYGYTF. Here the CDR3 DNA reads TGCGCCGAGGAGACAGCTGCTAACTATGGCTACACCTTC.

The gene calls are TRBV27 and TRBJ1-2; possibly TRBD1 for D (5 bases). The CDR3 contains 15 residues. Germline V gene sequence: CDR1 MNHEY, CDR2 SMNVEV (reference sequence). Trimming left V 1 base short and J 3 bases short, with 12 bases between. The CDR3 region is CASSLWGTVDYGYTF. The CDR3 DNA reads TGTGCCAGCAGTTTATGGGGCACCGTCGACTATGGCTACACCTTC.

The chain carries TRBV7-3 and TRBJ2-7; TRBD2 matches 10 bases. The germline gives CDR1 SGHTA, CDR2 FQGTGA. This CDR3 has 16 residues. V lost 5 bases and J lost 3; bases outside the gene matches: 10. CDR3 residues: CASSPLGGLAHYEQYF. The CDR3 nucleotides read TGTGCCAGCAGCCCCCTGGGGGGACTAGCGCACTACGAGCAGTACTTC.

This clone was counted a few times. A read error may produce the germline difference seen at one junction end. This chain joins TRBV13 and TRBJ2-5; D is uncertain. CDR1 PRHDT and CDR2 FYEKMQ come from the germline V gene (reference sequence). This CDR3 region has 13 residues. CDR3 in DNA: TGTGCCAGCAGCTTAGTCGGCGGCAACCCTTCGCACTTC. Encoded protein: CASSLVGGNPSHF. The complete variable domain, with remaining parts taken from reference TRBV13 and TRBJ2-5, reads AAGVIQSPRHLIKEKRETATLKCYPIPRHDTVYWYQQGPGQDPQFLISFYEKMQSDKGSIPDRFSAQQFSDYHSELNMSSLELGDSALYFCASSLVGGNPSHFGPGTRLLVL.